Below are 27 T cell receptor beta chains sequenced from a single sample in a study of blood T cell repertoires in COVID-19. Assay used: immunoSEQ multiplex PCR; TCRdb lists only in-frame clones, some missing. The table shows around 300,000 clones, with approximately 83% occurring only once. The sample comprised peripheral blood. All receptors come from a woman aged 70-85 years with acute or convalescent COVID-19.

The J gene is TRBJ1-2, the V gene TRBV19; tentatively, D is TRBD1 (5 bases). V lost 2 bases and J lost 5, with 15 bases in between. This CDR3 has 15 amino acids. The germline gives CDR1 LNHDA, CDR2 SQIVND (reference sequence). Here the CDR3 DNA reads TGTGCCAGTAGTATAACCGGGGGTCCACAATATGGCTACACCTTC. Translated: CASSITGGPQYGYTF.

The chain combines TRBV5-1 with TRBJ1-6, with D possibly being TRBD1 (5 bases). V was shortened by 3 bases and J by 10 bases, with 14 bases between the two germline ends. Germline V lookup: CDR1 SGHRS, CDR2 YFSETQ. The CDR3 totals 14 residues. In DNA form, the CDR3 reads TGCGCCAGCAGCTCCGGTGCGGGGCCCTCACCCCTCCACTTT. The encoded protein is CASSSGAGPSPLHF.

This chain joins TRBV18 and TRBJ1-1; D is perhaps TRBD1 (6 bases). Trimming removed 6 bases from V and 4 bases from J, with 21 bases in between. This CDR3 comprises 16 residues. Germline CDR1 is KGHSH and CDR2 is LQKENI. The CDR3 DNA follows: TGTGCCAGCTCCCCTCGGGGGGTGGGGGCAGGCACTGAAGCTTTCTTT. It translates to CASSPRGVGAGTEAFF.

The chain is built from TRBV4-2 and TRBJ2-1; D might be TRBD2 (6 bases). Germline V gene sequence: CDR1 LGHNA, CDR2 YNFKEQ. The CDR3 is 15 residues long. Trimming left V 4 bases short and J 3 bases short, with 13 bases between. The CDR3 coding sequence is TGTGCCAGCAGCCCCCGGGACTCCTACTACAATGAGCAGTTCTTC. It translates to CASSPRDSYYNEQFF.

The V call is TRBV5-6, the J call TRBJ1-1; the D gene is possibly TRBD1 (6 bases). Per the germline V gene, CDR1 is SGHDT and CDR2 is YYEEEE. CDR3 length equals 14 residues. Between the trimmed V and J ends, which lost 5 bases and 1 base, there was a span of 12 bases. CDR3 sequence: CASRQGSPNTEAFF. The DNA of the CDR3 is TGTGCCAGCAGGCAGGGGTCCCCGAACACTGAAGCTTTCTTT.

The V gene is TRBV18, the J gene TRBJ1-6, with TRBD1 matching over 8 bases. The CDR3 spans 14 residues. Germline-derived CDR1 and CDR2 are KGHSH and LQKENI. The V segment lost 6 bases and the J segment 8 bases; nucleotides outside the gene matches: 6. CDR3 nucleotide sequence: TGTGCCAGCTCCCTTGGACAGGGTCATTCACCCCTCCACTTT. Encoded protein: CASSLGQGHSPLHF.

CDR3 protein: CASSVTDSLSGNTIYF. For the CDR3, the DNA is TGTGCCAGCAGCGTAACGGACAGCCTATCTGGAAACACCATATATTTT. J is TRBJ1-3 and V is TRBV7-8; possible D gene TRBD1, 6 bases. CDR3 size: 16 residues. The V gene lost 5 bases and the J gene lost 1 base, with 15 bases spanning the gap. Germline loops: CDR1 SGHVS, CDR2 FQNEAQ. The variable domain in full, with the rest retrieved from reference TRBV7-8 and TRBJ1-3, is GAGVSQSPRYKVAKRGQDVALRCDPISGHVSLFWYQQALGQGPEFLTYFQNEAQLDKSGLPSDRFFAERPEGSVSTLKIQRTQQEDSAVYLCASSVTDSLSGNTIYFGEGSWLTVV.

The V and J genes are TRBV9 and TRBJ2-1, with 11 bases lining up with TRBD2. This CDR3 contains 15 residues. From germline, CDR1 is SGDLS and CDR2 YYNGEE. The trim removed 0 bases at V and 9 bases at J, leaving 5 bases unmatched. DNA for the CDR3: TGTGCCAGCAGCGTAGCTAGCGGGGGGACCGGTGAGCAGTTCTTC. Its protein product is CASSVASGGTGEQFF.

The chain couples TRBV5-1 to TRBJ1-1, with D maybe TRBD1 (6 bases). In germline, CDR1 is SGHRS, CDR2 YFSETQ. Deletions cut 5 bases from V and 0 bases from J, with 11 bases between. The length of the CDR3 is 14 residues. CDR3 in DNA: TGCGCCAGCAGACTAACAGGGATGAACACTGAAGCTTTCTTT. Translating it yields CASRLTGMNTEAFF. The variable domain in full, with the rest retrieved from reference TRBV5-1 and TRBJ1-1, is KAGVTQTPRYLIKTRGQQVTLSCSPISGHRSVSWYQQTPGQGLQFLFEYFSETQRNKGNFPGRFSGRQFSNSRSEMNVSTLELGDSALYLCASRLTGMNTEAFFGQGTRLTVV.

The V call is TRBV9, the J call TRBJ1-2; 10 nucleotides align to TRBD1. Per the germline V gene, CDR1 is SGDLS and CDR2 is YYNGEE. CDR3 length: 14 amino acids. J gave up 8 bases and V 4 bases, and 8 bases lay outside the gene matches. DNA for the CDR3: TGTGCCAGCAGCCCCCGGACAGGGGGGTTGGGCTACACCTTC. It specifies CASSPRTGGLGYTF.

J is TRBJ2-3 and V is TRBV19, with 10 positions matching TRBD1. This CDR3 has 14 amino acids. Trimming cost V 1 base and J 8 bases; bases outside gene matches: 3. Germline loops: CDR1 LNHDA, CDR2 SQIVND (reference sequence). CDR3 sequence: CASSIARTGGTQYF. The CDR3 DNA reads as TGTGCCAGTAGTATAGCCAGGACAGGGGGTACGCAGTATTTT.

The chain carries TRBV6-1 and TRBJ1-3; D remains unclear. The length of the CDR3 is 14 residues. V shed 2 bases and J shed 3 bases, with 8 bases lying between them. Germline assignment: CDR1 MNHNS and CDR2 SASEGT. The CDR3 nucleotides read TGTGCCAGCAGTGAATTCCGACTTGGAAACACCATATATTTT. This translates into CASSEFRLGNTIYF.

The chain links TRBV27 to TRBJ1-1, with TRBD1 identical over 8 bases. CDR3 length: 14 amino acids. Germline loops: CDR1 MNHEY, CDR2 SMNVEV (reference sequence). The ends lost 4 bases at V and 1 base at J; junction bases unmatched: 2. CDR3 in DNA: TGTGCCAGCAGTTCCAGGGGGCAGAACACTGAAGCTTTCTTT. Residues: CASSSRGQNTEAFF.

The chain combines TRBV11-2 with TRBJ2-7, with D hard to call. The CDR3 is made up of 16 amino acids. Trimming removed 5 bases at V and 0 bases at J, with 17 bases between. The germline gives CDR1 SGHAT, CDR2 FQNNGV. The CDR3 region has the DNA TGTGCCAGCAGCCCAATAACCCGGCGCGGCTCCTACGAGCAGTACTTC. Its protein product is CASSPITRRGSYEQYF.

J is TRBJ2-2 and V is TRBV9; the D gene is possibly TRBD2 (5 bases). Trimming left V 0 bases short and J 1 base short, with 7 bases between. CDR3 size: 15 residues. CDR1 is SGDLS, CDR2 YYNGEE, per germline. For the CDR3, the DNA is TGTGCCAGCAGCGTAGGGACTTGGAACACCGGGGAGCTGTTTTTT. Translated, it gives CASSVGTWNTGELFF.

This clone has a single count. The rearrangement uses TRBV7-9 and TRBJ1-5, with D perhaps matching TRBD1 (5 bases). Trimming removed 5 bases from V and 6 bases from J, with 11 bases in between. The CDR3 runs to 13 residues. Per germline, CDR1 SEHNR and CDR2 FQNEAQ (reference sequence). CDR3 sequence (DNA): TGTGCCAGCAGCAAAGGCCAGGGTCAGCCCCAGCATTTT. It encodes CASSKGQGQPQHF.

V is TRBV10-2 and J is TRBJ2-5, with 7 bases aligning to TRBD2. Germline CDR1 and CDR2: WSHSY and SAAADI. The V segment lost 3 bases and the J segment 1 base; nucleotides outside the gene matches: 8. The CDR3 length is 16 residues. Written as DNA, the CDR3 is TGCGCCAGCAGTGAAGGGCGGGGGTCACTCCAAGAGACCCAGTACTTC. It translates to CASSEGRGSLQETQYF.

This chain uses TRBV5-1 with TRBJ1-2, with 12 bases fitting TRBD1. This CDR3 has 18 residues. Germline-derived CDR1 and CDR2 are SGHRS and YFSETQ. Losses at the gene ends were 2 bases for V and 3 bases for J; bases not matched to a gene: 11. The CDR3 reads CASSFYPEGQGADYGYTF. CDR3 sequence (DNA): TGCGCCAGCAGCTTCTATCCTGAGGGACAGGGGGCCGACTATGGCTACACCTTC.

This rearrangement joins TRBV7-9 to TRBJ2-4; maybe TRBD2 (5 bases). V was shortened by 5 bases and J by 12 bases, with 14 bases between the two germline ends. Germline-derived CDR1 and CDR2 are SEHNR and FQNEAQ (reference sequence). The CDR3 is made up of 12 amino acids. DNA for the CDR3: TGTGCCAGCAGCCAGGAGGCCGCCCCTCAGTACTTC. Its translation: CASSQEAAPQYF.

In this sample, this clone turned up a few times. The chain links TRBV2 to TRBJ2-7, with D maybe TRBD2 (6 bases). Deletions cut 11 bases from V and 2 bases from J, with 13 bases between. The CDR3 contains 12 residues. Germline CDR1 and CDR2: SNHLY and FYNNEI. The CDR3 spells CAGGRGAYEQYF. The CDR3 nucleotides are TGTGCCGGAGGACGCGGGGCCTACGAGCAGTACTTC.

The gene calls are TRBV18 and TRBJ2-5; D may be TRBD2 (6 bases). The V and J ends lost 6 bases and 6 bases respectively, with 26 bases between them. Germline V gene data show CDR1 as KGHSH and CDR2 as LQKENI. The CDR3 runs 17 residues. CDR3 nucleotides: TGTGCCAGCTCGCCCCCCGGGATGGGGGAGGCCCGCCAGACCCAGTACTTC. Translating gives CASSPPGMGEARQTQYF.

The J gene is TRBJ1-3, the V gene TRBV30, with D uncertain. The CDR3 has 12 residues. V lost 1 base and J 7 bases, leaving 8 bases between the germline ends. In germline, CDR1 is GTSNPN, CDR2 SVGIG (reference sequence). The CDR3 spells CAWSENRNTIYF. The DNA of the CDR3 is TGTGCCTGGAGTGAGAACCGGAACACCATATATTTT.

This sequence joins TRBV7-9 and TRBJ1-2; D is undetermined. The V end was cut by 1 base, the J end by 5 bases, with 11 bases between. Germline V gives CDR1 SEHNR, CDR2 FQNEAQ (reference sequence). This CDR3 has 14 residues. The CDR3: CASSLDRLGYGYTF. DNA for the CDR3: TGTGCCAGCAGCTTAGACCGTCTCGGGTATGGCTACACCTTC.

The chain couples TRBV6-6 to TRBJ1-5; a weak D match, TRBD1 (5 bases). Germline V CDR1 and CDR2: MNHNY, SVGAGI (reference sequence). The CDR3 is 15 residues long. With 7 bases removed from V and 2 bases from J, the gap between germline ends came to 15 bases. Here the CDR3 DNA reads TGTGCCAGCACCCCCCCCGGAGGGGGCAATCAGCCCCAGCATTTT. Encoded protein: CASTPPGGGNQPQHF.

The chain uses TRBV18 and TRBJ2-1; 8 bases are a match to TRBD2. V was pared by 6 bases and J by 6 bases, with 10 bases of the junction left unmatched. CDR1 is KGHSH and CDR2 is LQKENI in the germline V gene. The CDR3 spans 15 residues. CDR3 bases: TGTGCCAGCTCCTTCCAGGCGGGGGGCCGCAATGAGCAGTTCTTC. It codes for CASSFQAGGRNEQFF.

This chain connects TRBV7-7 to TRBJ1-6; TRBD1 might be the D (5 bases). The V end lost 1 base, the J end lost 0 bases, and 16 bases lay between the germline ends. CDR3 length: 19 residues. Germline assignment: CDR1 SSHAT and CDR2 FNYEAQ (reference sequence). CDR3 bases: TGTGCCAGCAGCTTAGATTGTGTCCAGGGCGGCTCCTATAATTCACCCCTCCACTTT. Protein product: CASSLDCVQGGSYNSPLHF.

As to this clone: The junction departs from the called germline gene at one end, perhaps through a read error. CDR3 region: CASSGGGGYQQYF. The CDR3 DNA reads as TGTGCCAGCAGTGGCGGGGGGGGCTACCAGCAGTACTTC. This chain joins TRBV28 and TRBJ2-7; 9 positions match TRBD2. Germline lookup yields CDR1 MDHEN and CDR2 SYDVKM. This CDR3 is built from 13 residues.